The T cell receptor (beta chain) described here comes from a study of siplizumab effects on memory and regulatory T cells (dated by TCRdb to the late 2010s). For the study in its entirety: The study examined how the anti-CD2 antibody siplizumab affects alloreactive T-cell subsets in allogeneic mixed lymphocyte reactions built from human PBMCs. What the research found in general, with its limitations: Unstimulated naive T cells appeared to be more diverse than memory T cells, and naive cells seemed to make a substantial contribution to the alloresponse. Because sequences at frequencies below about 10^-5 were poorly captured, only a minor fraction of alloreactive clones could be mapped back to unstimulated subsets. Siplizumab significantly lowered the cumulative frequency of alloreactive sequences that could be traced to unstimulated CD4+ memory T cells. Roughly 75-96% of proliferating CD4+ or CD8+ clones could not be assigned a naive or memory phenotype. In reactions with siplizumab, an average of about 69% of mappable alloreactive CD4+ clones were Treg-derived, compared with 25% to 30% in control reactions. No functional confirmation was obtained for the suppressive function of proliferating Tregs from siplizumab cultures.

Relative to germline, V is 5 bases shorter and J is 4 bases shorter, with 18 bases between their ends. For CDR1 and CDR2, the germline V gene (reference sequence) lists LNHDA and SQIVND. The CDR3 sequence holds 16 residues, the cysteine and phenylalanine included. The sequence is cut down to CDR3 DNA, 48 bases in frame from base 1. Sorted unstimulated T cells and proliferating T cells recovered from mixed lymphocyte reactions were subjected to TCRbeta CDR3 sequencing. Fresh whole blood from ten HLA-typed healthy donors served as the source for isolating PBMCs. Library preparation used the immunoSEQ multiplex PCR assay. Each sample had around 100,000 TCR templates assayed by the deep sequencing platform. Genomic DNA extracted from sorted T cells was used for TCRbeta CDR3 sequencing. The study's own analysis went as follows. The R programming language was used for clonal analysis of the TCRbeta CDR3 data. Unstimulated samples were compared with post-reaction CFSE-low samples to define alloreactive CD4+ and CD8+ clones. By matching sequences to the repertoires of sorted unstimulated Treg and non-Treg cells, each alloreactive CD4+ clone was assigned a regulatory or non-regulatory origin. The clones in this table, taken by TCRdb from immuneACCESS, are in-frame only. Not every clone is retained; where verified, under half of the shortfall comes from an unresolved V gene, and the cause of the rest is unknown. V and J calls and clone size are as listed in that table; D and trimming were resolved from the DNA. Recorded for this sample are tens of thousands of clones; 80% to 95% of them occurred a single time. The ten top clones hold around 40% of the sample.

As for this clone: Its binding antigen is unknown. It has no much larger one-base neighbor in the sample; base qualities were not kept.

Sequenced sample: CD8+ T cells sorted from blood. This chain is built from TRBV19 and TRBJ2-1, with the D gene too uncertain to name. The receptor was isolated from a human donor in good health. The sequence in DNA is TGTGCCAGTAGTCACGGCATCGTGTCGCGGTACAATGAGCAGTTCTTC. Its protein product is CASSHGIVSRYNEQFF.